Presented here are 25 T cell receptor beta chains from one specimen sequenced in a study of beta chain features in type 1 diabetes. Expressed TCRB transcripts were sequenced, since all the RNA that had been isolated was reverse transcribed. TCRdb's copy holds only in-frame clones and misses some; the assay was immunoSEQ multiplex PCR. The table lists about 900,000 clones, 15% to 20% of them singletons, with 0.02% to 0.03% in the top ten. The material sequenced was naive CD4+ T cells from blood. The receptors originated from a woman under 30 in good health.

This clone showed up just a few times. This sequence joins TRBV2 and TRBJ2-5; 9 bases align to TRBD1. The J call may be mistaken, given a closer DNA end match to TRBJ2-7. The germline V gene encodes CDR1 SNHLY and CDR2 FYNNEI. The CDR3 is made up of 15 amino acids. Here the CDR3 reads CASSEVGTGIYEQYF. CDR3 in DNA: TGTGCCAGCAGTGAAGTGGGGACAGGGATTTACGAGCAGTACTTC.

This clone came up a few times. The J gene is TRBJ2-7, the V gene TRBV5-4; D remains ambiguous. The V end lost 4 bases, the J end lost 9 bases, and 20 bases lay between the germline ends. Germline V gives CDR1 SGHNT, CDR2 YYREEE (reference sequence). The CDR3 extends over 14 amino acids. CDR3 nucleotides: TGTGCCAGCAGCCCCCCCAGCTCCCCAGAACGGCAGTACTTC. Translating it yields CASSPPSSPERQYF.

This clone was counted a few times. This sequence joins TRBV5-4 and TRBJ2-5; 8 nucleotides align to TRBD1. J was trimmed by 3 bases and V by 6 bases; bases with no gene match: 10. CDR3 length equals 15 residues. Germline values: CDR1 SGHNT, CDR2 YYREEE (reference sequence). The CDR3 coding sequence is TGTGCCAGCATGGGGACAGGTGGGGACGAAGAGACCCAGTACTTC. Encoded protein: CASMGTGGDEETQYF. The full variable domain, in which reference TRBV5-4 and TRBJ2-5 provide the parts outside the CDR3, is ETGVTQSPTHLIKTRGQQVTLRCSSQSGHNTVSWYQQALGQGPQFIFQYYREEENGRGNFPPRFSGLQFPNYSSELNVNALELDDSALYLCASMGTGGDEETQYFGPGTRLLVL.

The rearrangement joins TRBV9 to TRBJ2-7; tentative D call: TRBD1 (5 bases). Germline V gene lookup returns CDR1 SGDLS and CDR2 YYNGEE. V lost 0 bases and J lost 5, with 9 bases in between. CDR3 length: 13 residues. The CDR3 DNA follows: TGTGCCAGCAGCGTAGCGAGCAGGGACGAGCAGTACTTC. This codes for CASSVASRDEQYF.

CDR3 sequence reads: CASSSPPVADTQYF. The CDR3 nucleotides read TGTGCCAGCAGTTCTCCGCCTGTGGCAGATACGCAGTATTTT. The chain carries TRBV28 and TRBJ2-3; D is uncertain. CDR1 is MDHEN and CDR2 is SYDVKM in the germline V gene. This CDR3 is built from 14 residues. V dropped 4 bases and J dropped 4 bases, with 12 bases sitting between them.

This chain uses TRBV19 with TRBJ2-3; D might be TRBD2 (5 bases). The germline V and J ends were trimmed by 4 bases and 1 base, with 15 bases remaining between them. The CDR3 is made up of 16 amino acids. CDR1 is LNHDA and CDR2 is SQIVND in the germline V gene (reference sequence). The CDR3 nucleotides are TGTGCCAGTAGTAGCCTTACTAGTTCTGGCACAGATACGCAGTATTTT. It is translated as CASSSLTSSGTDTQYF.

The chain is built from TRBV2 and TRBJ2-7; 14 bases are shared with TRBD2. Trimming cost V 2 bases and J 0 bases; bases outside gene matches: 9. There are 19 residues in the CDR3. CDR1 is SNHLY and CDR2 is FYNNEI in the germline V gene. CDR3 coding DNA: TGTGCCAGCAGTGAACCGACTAGCGGGAGGGCCCACTACTCCTACGAGCAGTACTTC. Translated: CASSEPTSGRAHYSYEQYF.

The chain couples TRBV7-2 to TRBJ2-5, with unresolved D. Germline V CDR1 and CDR2: SGHTA, FQGNSA. Between the trimmed V and J ends, which lost 3 bases and 11 bases, there was a span of 13 bases. CDR3 length: 12 amino acids. The CDR3 loop reads CASSLSFGQQYF. In DNA form, the CDR3 reads TGTGCCAGCAGCTTGAGTTTCGGGCAGCAGTACTTC.

This clone was seen more than once but under ten times. This rearrangement joins TRBV7-3 to TRBJ1-6; D not resolved. CDR1 SGHTA and CDR2 FQGTGA come from the germline V gene. The CDR3 has 13 residues. V was shortened by 5 bases and J by 7 bases, with 9 bases between the two germline ends. The CDR3 DNA reads TGTGCCAGCAGCCTAAGCGGGAATTCACCCCTCCACTTT. This translates into CASSLSGNSPLHF.

This chain joins TRBV5-5 and TRBJ2-1, with 13 bases fitting TRBD2. The V gene's germline CDR1 is SGHKS and CDR2 YYEKEE (reference sequence). V trimming: 3 bases; J trimming: 9 bases; junction bases outside the gene matches: 12. The length of the CDR3 is 17 residues. This chain's CDR3 is CASSSRVGTSGTVEQFF. CDR3 in DNA: TGTGCCAGCAGCTCCCGCGTAGGGACTAGCGGGACCGTTGAGCAGTTCTTC. Based on the CDR3 plus reference TRBV5-5 and TRBJ2-1, the full variable domain is DAGVTQSPTHLIKTRGQQVTLRCSPISGHKSVSWYQQVLGQGPQFIFQYYEKEERGRGNFPDRFSARQFPNYSSELNVNALLLGDSALYLCASSSRVGTSGTVEQFFGPGTRLTVL.

The chain combines TRBV7-3 with TRBJ2-1; D remains unclear. This CDR3 comprises 13 residues. Germline V gene sequence: CDR1 SGHTA, CDR2 FQGTGA. Between the trimmed V and J ends, which lost 3 bases and 9 bases, there was a span of 12 bases. The CDR3 is CASSLTTIGEQFF. The CDR3 nucleotides read TGTGCCAGCAGCTTGACAACGATTGGTGAGCAGTTCTTC.

In this sample, this clone turned up a few times. This chain joins TRBV11-2 and TRBJ2-1; 9 bases map to TRBD1. The CDR3 is made up of 19 amino acids. Germline V CDR1 and CDR2: SGHAT, FQNNGV. V was pared by 5 bases and J by 2 bases, with 16 bases of the junction left unmatched. This CDR3 reads CASSAHLSPGQGTYNEQFF. CDR3 sequence (DNA): TGTGCCAGCAGCGCACACCTGAGTCCGGGACAGGGAACCTACAATGAGCAGTTCTTC.

The gene calls are TRBV2 and TRBJ2-7; D is unclear. The germline V and J ends were trimmed by 7 bases and 3 bases, with 13 bases remaining between them. Looked up from germline, CDR1 is SNHLY and CDR2 is FYNNEI. The CDR3 runs 13 residues. CDR3 DNA: TGTGCCAGCACGACAAAGGTTTACTACGAGCAGTACTTC. Amino acids: CASTTKVYYEQYF.

This clone was found a few times. The gene calls are TRBV29-1 and TRBJ1-1, with D unclear. Germline V gives CDR1 SQVTM, CDR2 ANQGSEA. This CDR3 comprises 12 residues. With 5 bases removed from V and 2 bases from J, the gap between germline ends came to 9 bases. For the CDR3, the DNA is TGCAGCGTTTACACAGTTAACACTGAAGCTTTCTTT. Its translation: CSVYTVNTEAFF. Full variable domain (missing parts from reference TRBV29-1 and TRBJ1-1): SAVISQKPSRDICQRGTSLTIQCQVDSQVTMMFWYRQQPGQSLTLIATANQGSEATYESGFVIDKFPISRPNLTFSTLTVSNMSPEDSSIYLCSVYTVNTEAFFGQGTRLTVV.

The rearrangement uses TRBV5-4 and TRBJ2-5; tentatively, D is TRBD1 (6 bases). CDR1 is SGHNT, CDR2 YYREEE, per germline (reference sequence). Trimming removed 4 bases at V and 5 bases at J, with 15 bases between. The CDR3 loop spans 14 amino acids. Here the CDR3 DNA reads TGTGCCAGCAGCCACAACAGGGTTTGGGAGACCCAGTACTTC. Residues: CASSHNRVWETQYF.

Only a few counts were recorded for this clone. The V call is TRBV4-2, the J call TRBJ1-1; D possibly corresponds to TRBD1 (5 bases). There are 13 residues in the CDR3. Germline V gene sequence: CDR1 LGHNA, CDR2 YNFKEQ. Deletions cut 1 base from V and 8 bases from J, with 11 bases between. The CDR3 is CASSQGSGIEAFF. As DNA, the CDR3 is TGTGCCAGCAGCCAAGGGTCAGGGATAGAAGCTTTCTTT.

This chain connects TRBV28 to TRBJ1-2; a possible D gene is TRBD1 (5 bases). Germline values: CDR1 MDHEN, CDR2 SYDVKM. This CDR3 region has 17 residues. V was trimmed by 4 bases and J by 7 bases, leaving 25 bases between them. CDR3 nucleotide sequence: TGTGCCAGCAGTTATCCCGGGACCCGAACGTCCCAGATTGGCTACACCTTC. Translating gives CASSYPGTRTSQIGYTF.

This clone was seen a few times. The chain has TRBV29-1 and TRBJ2-3; D not resolved. Germline CDR1 SQVTM, CDR2 ANQGSEA. Trimming stripped 0 bases from V and 0 bases from J, with 7 bases between. This CDR3 contains 14 residues. The CDR3 DNA sequence: TGCAGCGTTGAAGATCCAGCGAGCACAGATACGCAGTATTTT. Amino acids: CSVEDPASTDTQYF.

This clone has more than one count but fewer than ten. V usage is TRBV6-5 and J usage is TRBJ1-2; no firm D call. The CDR3 extends over 13 amino acids. Trimming removed 5 bases from V and 8 bases from J, with 15 bases in between. The germline V gene encodes CDR1 MNHEY and CDR2 SVGAGI. Here the CDR3 DNA reads TGTGCCAGCAGTCAGAACAACCAGCCCGGCTACACCTTC. This gives the protein CASSQNNQPGYTF.

The chain links TRBV5-6 to TRBJ2-7; D unresolved. The CDR3 spans 14 residues. Germline CDR1 reads SGHDT; CDR2 reads YYEEEE. V dropped 1 base and J dropped 3 bases, with 11 bases sitting between them. CDR3: CASSLLTAYYEQYF. For the CDR3, the DNA is TGTGCCAGCAGCTTGTTAACAGCGTACTACGAGCAGTACTTC.

CDR3: CASSPTPTGVVNTEAFF. CDR3 DNA: TGCGCCAGCAGCCCTACACCGACAGGGGTGGTGAACACTGAAGCTTTCTTT. The rearrangement joins TRBV5-1 to TRBJ1-1, with 8 nucleotides matching TRBD1. The V and J ends lost 4 bases and 0 bases, in that order; junction bases with no gene match: 11. This CDR3 has 17 residues. Looked up from germline, CDR1 is SGHRS and CDR2 is YFSETQ. The full variable domain, in which reference TRBV5-1 and TRBJ1-1 provide the parts outside the CDR3, is KAGVTQTPRYLIKTRGQQVTLSCSPISGHRSVSWYQQTPGQGLQFLFEYFSETQRNKGNFPGRFSGRQFSNSRSEMNVSTLELGDSALYLCASSPTPTGVVNTEAFFGQGTRLTVV.

The rearrangement links TRBV27 to TRBJ2-1; 12 bases map to TRBD2. V was clipped by 6 bases and J by 5 bases; unmatched bases: 5. The germline V gene encodes CDR1 MNHEY and CDR2 SMNVEV (reference sequence). The CDR3 consists of 15 residues. For the CDR3, the DNA is TGTGCCAGCAGCGGGACTAGCGGGTATAACAATGAGCAGTTCTTC. This translates into CASSGTSGYNNEQFF.

The chain couples TRBV20-1 to TRBJ1-4, with no clear D. CDR1 is DFQATT and CDR2 is SNEGSKA in the germline V gene (reference sequence). The germline V and J ends were trimmed by 3 bases and 8 bases, with 7 bases remaining between them. This CDR3 is 11 amino acids long. The CDR3 here is CSARAGEKLFF. In DNA, the CDR3 is TGCAGTGCTAGGGCGGGAGAAAAACTGTTTTTT.

This clone turned up a few times. V is TRBV7-8 and J is TRBJ2-3; D is undetermined. This CDR3 is built from 11 residues. V was pared by 3 bases and J by 4 bases, with 2 bases between. The germline gives CDR1 SGHVS, CDR2 FQNEAQ. The CDR3 here is CASSFADTQYF. CDR3 nucleotides: TGTGCCAGCAGCTTCGCAGATACGCAGTATTTT.

This clone is a singleton in its sample. The J gene is TRBJ2-5, the V gene TRBV28; TRBD2 might be the D (5 bases). Germline V gene lookup returns CDR1 MDHEN and CDR2 SYDVKM. Trimming took 6 bases from V and 5 from J, leaving 13 bases between them. The length of the CDR3 is 13 residues. In DNA form, the CDR3 reads TGTGCCAGCAGCCCGCGGGTGTGGGAGACCCAGTACTTC. Its protein is CASSPRVWETQYF.